Reported below is one TCR beta chain. Some clones are missing from TCRdb's copy, which holds only in-frame ones; the method was immunoSEQ multiplex PCR. The table has 100,000 to 150,000 clones, approximately 88% seen once. Germline CDR1 is SGHTA and CDR2 is FQGNSA. The CDR3 runs to 15 residues. Trimming cost V 4 bases and J 0 bases, with 12 bases left between them. This sample was taken from a study of blood T cell repertoires in COVID-19. Study information: From T cells, B-cell-depleted T cells, or PBMCs came the material, which was cDNA or gDNA.

This TCR was recovered from a middle-aged man with acute or convalescent COVID-19. The genes are TRBV7-2 and TRBJ1-1; no reliable D call. The sample taken for sequencing was peripheral blood. DNA of the CDR3: TGTGCCAGCAGCTCCCGGGGTCTCATGAACACTGAAGCTTTCTTT. This gives the protein CASSSRGLMNTEAFF.